These 30 T cell receptor beta chains originate from one sample sequenced in a study of shared clonotypes between healthy human individuals. Assay used: immunoSEQ multiplex PCR; TCRdb lists only in-frame clones, some missing. The sample shows about 660,000 clones, less than 85% of them seen only once. Material: memory CD4+ T cells sorted from blood. Subset of the sample: CD45RA-negative fraction. These receptors were taken from a woman in her twenties or thirties in good health.

This chain connects TRBV28 to TRBJ1-1, with D unresolved. CDR1 is MDHEN and CDR2 is SYDVKM in the germline V gene. Trimming took 4 bases from V and 1 from J, leaving 19 bases between them. The CDR3 extends over 17 amino acids. CDR3 loop: CASSSIALQTQNTEAFF. Here the CDR3 DNA reads TGTGCCAGCAGTTCCATCGCCCTACAGACCCAGAACACTGAAGCTTTCTTT.

The chain couples TRBV9 to TRBJ2-7, with unresolved D. This CDR3 contains 13 residues. In germline, CDR1 is SGDLS, CDR2 YYNGEE. V lost 0 bases to trimming and J lost 7 bases, with 11 bases between them. CDR3 nucleotide sequence: TGTGCCAGCAGCGTAGCCCAGGAGCGAGAGCAGTACTTC. Amino acids: CASSVAQEREQYF.

This clone has more than one count but fewer than ten. The V gene is TRBV27, the J gene TRBJ1-5, with TRBD1 as a possible D gene (5 bases). Per the germline V gene, CDR1 is MNHEY and CDR2 is SMNVEV (reference sequence). V was shortened by 2 bases and J by 4 bases, with 12 bases between the two germline ends. The CDR3 totals 15 residues. The CDR3 loop is CASSLGANRNQPQHF. The CDR3 DNA sequence: TGTGCCAGCAGTTTAGGGGCCAACAGGAATCAGCCCCAGCATTTT.

The CDR3 protein is CASSLIPRAGNEQYF. CDR3 sequence (DNA): TGTGCCAGCAGCTTAATTCCCCGCGCCGGGAACGAGCAGTACTTC. The chain uses TRBV7-2 and TRBJ2-7; the D gene is possibly TRBD2 (5 bases). V was clipped by 2 bases and J by 5 bases, with 16 bases between them. This CDR3 has 15 amino acids. Germline CDR1 reads SGHTA; CDR2 reads FQGNSA.

The V call is TRBV7-2, the J call TRBJ1-5; D not certain. The CDR3 covers 14 residues. V lost 4 bases and J 3 bases, leaving 10 bases between the germline ends. CDR1 is SGHTA, CDR2 FQGNSA, per germline. CDR3 in amino acids: CASSSRAFNQPQHF. CDR3 in DNA: TGTGCCAGCAGCTCCCGGGCCTTCAATCAGCCCCAGCATTTT.

V and J are TRBV11-2 and TRBJ1-2; TRBD1 might be the D (5 bases). This CDR3 contains 15 residues. Germline-derived CDR1 and CDR2 are SGHAT and FQNNGV. Trimming took 2 bases from V and 5 from J, leaving 15 bases between them. The chain's CDR3 is CASSLMGGEGYGYTF. The CDR3 DNA reads as TGTGCCAGCAGCTTAATGGGGGGAGAGGGGTATGGCTACACCTTC.

This clone showed up just once. This chain connects TRBV28 to TRBJ1-1; TRBD1 is a possible D gene (6 bases). This CDR3 region has 12 residues. V was shortened by 5 bases and J by 10 bases, with 14 bases between the two germline ends. Per germline, CDR1 MDHEN and CDR2 SYDVKM. The CDR3 protein is CASSLGGRGAFF. CDR3 nucleotides: TGTGCCAGCAGTCTGGGGGGGCGGGGAGCTTTCTTT. The full variable domain, completed using reference TRBV28 and TRBJ1-1, is DVKVTQSSRYLVKRTGEKVFLECVQDMDHENMFWYRQDPGLGLRLIYFSYDVKMKEKGDIPEGYSVSREKKERFSLILESASTNQTSMYLCASSLGGRGAFFGQGTRLTVV.

This clone was picked up one time. The rearrangement links TRBV27 to TRBJ2-7, with TRBD2 identical over 7 bases. Losses at the gene ends were 5 bases for V and 4 bases for J; bases not matched to a gene: 14. From germline, CDR1 is MNHEY and CDR2 SMNVEV (reference sequence). The CDR3 runs 16 residues. The CDR3 DNA sequence: TGTGCCAGCAGTCCCCTCCCTAGCGGCCGGGTATACGAGCAGTACTTC. This encodes CASSPLPSGRVYEQYF.

This clone was counted a single time. The chain couples TRBV2 to TRBJ2-3; 8 bases agree with TRBD2. The junction had 2 bases not matched to a gene; V was cut back by 2 bases and J by 4 bases. The CDR3 length is 14 residues. Germline lookup yields CDR1 SNHLY and CDR2 FYNNEI. The CDR3 sequence: CASSEFGGADTQYF. For the CDR3, the DNA is TGTGCCAGCAGTGAATTCGGGGGGGCAGATACGCAGTATTTT. Full variable domain (rest looked up from reference TRBV2 and TRBJ2-3): EPEVTQTPSHQVTQMGQEVILRCVPISNHLYFYWYRQILGQKVEFLVSFYNNEISEKSEIFDDQFSVERPDGSNFTLKIRSTKLEDSAMYFCASSEFGGADTQYFGPGTRLTVL.

The chain has TRBV7-3 and TRBJ1-3; D gene unclear. V was pared by 2 bases and J by 0 bases, with 11 bases between. The CDR3 length is 16 residues. Germline CDR1 reads SGHTA; CDR2 reads FQGTGA. This chain's CDR3 is CASSLEPGSSGNTIYF. CDR3 coding DNA: TGTGCCAGCAGCTTAGAGCCGGGAAGCTCTGGAAACACCATATATTTT.

With respect to this clone: This may stem from a read error, because a much larger clone lies one nucleotide away. The chain uses TRBV5-1 and TRBJ2-3, with D maybe TRBD2 (6 bases). The CDR3 has 13 amino acids. CDR1 is SGHRS, CDR2 YFSETQ, per germline. The V end was cut by 3 bases, the J end by 1 base, with 6 bases between. The DNA for the CDR3 is TGCGCCAGCAGCTGGGAGGGCACAGATACGCAGTATTTT. Translation: CASSWEGTDTQYF.

V gene TRBV27 combines with J gene TRBJ1-2; the match to TRBD1 covers 9 bases. The CDR3 length is 14 residues. The germline V gene has CDR1 MNHEY and CDR2 SMNVEV (reference sequence). V lost 0 bases to trimming and J lost 7 bases; unmatched junction nucleotides: 3. Here the CDR3 reads CASSLSDRGFGYTF. In DNA, the CDR3 is TGTGCCAGCAGTTTATCCGACAGGGGGTTTGGCTACACCTTC.

This sequence joins TRBV2 and TRBJ1-2; D remains ambiguous. CDR3 length equals 15 residues. The germline V gene has CDR1 SNHLY and CDR2 FYNNEI. The ends were cut back, 6 bases at V and 0 bases at J, with 14 bases in the middle. The chain's CDR3 is CASSPQAVANYGYTF. In DNA form, the CDR3 reads TGTGCCAGCAGCCCCCAGGCGGTAGCTAACTATGGCTACACCTTC.

This clone was seen only a few times. The chain employs TRBV2 and TRBJ2-1; 8 bases agree with TRBD1. The junction had 4 bases not matched to a gene; V was cut back by 2 bases and J by 1 base. The CDR3 has 16 residues. Germline V gene lookup returns CDR1 SNHLY and CDR2 FYNNEI. CDR3 in DNA: TGTGCCAGCAGTGAACAGGGGGCAGGGTCCTACAATGAGCAGTTCTTC. Translation: CASSEQGAGSYNEQFF.

The chain carries TRBV5-7 and TRBJ1-5, with TRBD1 as a possible D gene (6 bases). TRBV5-7 is an open reading frame, and its role is uncertain. V was cut by 0 bases and J by 4 bases, with 11 bases left in between. The CDR3 loop spans 15 amino acids. CDR3 DNA sequence: TGTGCCAGCAGCTTGGGGGGGGCGGATAATCAGCCCCAGCATTTT. Amino acids: CASSLGGADNQPQHF.

The genes are TRBV28 and TRBJ1-6; D gene ambiguous. V was pared by 1 base and J by 8 bases, with 9 bases between. The germline CDR1 and CDR2 sequences are MDHEN and SYDVKM. This CDR3 has 14 amino acids. DNA for the CDR3: TGTGCCAGCAGTTTATTGTACGGGGATTCACCCCTCCACTTT. Protein: CASSLLYGDSPLHF.

This clone was seen a few times. V usage is TRBV7-2 and J usage is TRBJ2-2; no definite D call. The V and J ends lost 3 bases and 4 bases respectively, with 9 bases between them. The germline gives CDR1 SGHTA, CDR2 FQGNSA. This CDR3 is built from 14 residues. CDR3 loop: CASSFKGSTGELFF. The CDR3 nucleotides are TGTGCCAGCAGCTTCAAGGGATCCACCGGGGAGCTGTTTTTT.

V is TRBV15 and J is TRBJ1-4, with no clear D. The CDR3 length is 15 residues. Germline lookup yields CDR1 LNHNV and CDR2 YYDKDF (reference sequence). V was trimmed by 2 bases and J by 0 bases, leaving 7 bases between them. The CDR3 DNA follows: TGTGCCACCAGCAGACTGACCGCAACTAATGAAAAACTGTTTTTT. As protein: CATSRLTATNEKLFF.

This chain connects TRBV11-2 to TRBJ1-2; D is unresolved. CDR3 size: 12 residues. Germline CDR1 reads SGHAT; CDR2 reads FQNNGV. V dropped 5 bases and J dropped 13 bases, with 17 bases sitting between them. CDR3 sequence (DNA): TGTGCCAGCAGCCCACGAAGGGAACTCTCCACCTTC. Its translation: CASSPRRELSTF.

The J gene is TRBJ2-1, the V gene TRBV7-9; the match to TRBD2 covers 13 bases. The J segment lost 8 bases and the V segment lost 2 bases, leaving 6 bases of the junction unmatched. Germline V gene sequence: CDR1 SEHNR, CDR2 FQNEAQ (reference sequence). CDR3 length: 16 amino acids. CDR3 sequence reads: CASSLRTSGSVDEQFF. CDR3 nucleotide sequence: TGTGCCAGCAGCTTACGGACTAGCGGGAGTGTAGATGAGCAGTTCTTC.

The rearrangement links TRBV27 to TRBJ2-7; D might be TRBD1 (6 bases). The CDR3 runs 13 residues. Trimming cost V 5 bases and J 5 bases, with 13 bases left between them. The germline CDR1 and CDR2 sequences are MNHEY and SMNVEV (reference sequence). The CDR3, as DNA: TGTGCCAGCAGTCCTACTACAGGGAACGAGCAGTACTTC. Translation: CASSPTTGNEQYF.

This clone showed up just a few times. The chain links TRBV2 to TRBJ1-5, with 8 positions matching TRBD1. Germline V gene data show CDR1 as SNHLY and CDR2 as FYNNEI. This CDR3 has 17 residues. After removal of 2 bases from V and 9 bases from J, the junction contained 15 bases not matched to a gene. CDR3 loop: CASSENGQGTGNAPQHF. The CDR3 nucleotides read TGTGCCAGCAGTGAAAACGGACAGGGAACGGGGAATGCGCCCCAGCATTTT.

This clone was observed a handful of times. This rearrangement joins TRBV28 to TRBJ2-1; TRBD1 matches 12 bases. The CDR3 is 19 amino acids. J gave up 3 bases and V 2 bases, and 11 bases lay outside the gene matches. Germline V gene lookup returns CDR1 MDHEN and CDR2 SYDVKM. CDR3 region: CASSLEGQGASGGYNEQFF. CDR3 nucleotides: TGTGCCAGCAGTTTAGAGGGACAGGGGGCATCAGGAGGCTACAATGAGCAGTTCTTC. The full variable domain, with the rest looked up from reference TRBV28 and TRBJ2-1, is DVKVTQSSRYLVKRTGEKVFLECVQDMDHENMFWYRQDPGLGLRLIYFSYDVKMKEKGDIPEGYSVSREKKERFSLILESASTNQTSMYLCASSLEGQGASGGYNEQFFGPGTRLTVL.

The table lists this clone with many counts. This chain uses TRBV7-9 with TRBJ1-1; D unclear. The V end was cut by 4 bases, the J end by 7 bases, with 16 bases between. This CDR3 is built from 14 residues. Germline-derived CDR1 and CDR2 are SEHNR and FQNEAQ (reference sequence). As DNA, the CDR3 is TGTGCCAGCAGCTCATTGGGAGGGTCGCATGAAGCTTTCTTT. Residues: CASSSLGGSHEAFF.

V and J are TRBV18 and TRBJ1-4; possible D gene TRBD1, 6 bases. The CDR3 loop spans 16 amino acids. Germline V gene sequence: CDR1 KGHSH, CDR2 LQKENI. With 3 bases removed from V and 8 bases from J, the gap between germline ends came to 19 bases. CDR3 sequence reads: CASSPSSGDIGEKLFF. The CDR3 coding sequence is TGTGCCAGCTCACCTAGCTCCGGGGACATCGGGGAAAAACTGTTTTTT.

The chain recombines TRBV2 with TRBJ2-4; D is tentatively TRBD1 or TRBD2 (5 bases each). This CDR3 is built from 16 residues. The germline CDR1 and CDR2 sequences are SNHLY and FYNNEI. The V gene lost 0 bases and the J gene lost 9 bases, with 18 bases spanning the gap. CDR3 protein: CASSEAGRVKSLIQYF. The CDR3 DNA reads TGTGCCAGCAGTGAAGCGGGGCGGGTTAAATCTCTCATTCAGTACTTC.

The chain employs TRBV7-2 and TRBJ2-3, with D possibly TRBD2 on 5 matching bases. Germline lookup yields CDR1 SGHTA and CDR2 FQGNSA. CDR3 length: 12 amino acids. V gave up 5 bases and J gave up 6 bases, with 9 bases separating them. CDR3 sequence: CASSPRRDTQYF. CDR3 nucleotides: TGTGCCAGCAGCCCCCGGAGGGATACGCAGTATTTT.

The rearrangement uses TRBV12-5 and TRBJ2-6, with D perhaps matching TRBD2 (5 bases). Germline assignment: CDR1 LGHNT and CDR2 FRNRAP. Trimming left V 5 bases short and J 4 bases short, with 15 bases between. This CDR3 region has 16 residues. The CDR3 coding sequence is TGTGCTAGTGGTCGCGGTGAGGGTGTAGGGGCCAACGTCCTGACTTTC. Translation: CASGRGEGVGANVLTF.

This clone was seen once. The J gene is TRBJ1-2, the V gene TRBV2, with TRBD1 identical over 10 bases. The CDR3 runs 15 residues. Per germline, CDR1 SNHLY and CDR2 FYNNEI. The junction had 10 bases not matched to a gene; V was cut back by 7 bases and J by 5 bases. Written as DNA, the CDR3 is TGTGCCAGCAATAGACAGGGGGCGTTTGGATATGGCTACACCTTC. Protein product: CASNRQGAFGYGYTF.

This sequence joins TRBV28 and TRBJ2-2; 9 bases agree with TRBD2. V lost 4 bases to trimming and J lost 6 bases; unmatched junction nucleotides: 6. Germline values: CDR1 MDHEN, CDR2 SYDVKM. The CDR3 extends over 15 amino acids. This CDR3 reads CASSYQIAGAGELFF. In DNA form, the CDR3 reads TGTGCCAGCAGTTACCAAATAGCGGGAGCCGGGGAGCTGTTTTTT.